This passage covers 20 T cell receptor beta chains from one sample sequenced in a study of OX40 agonist ivuxolimab in advanced cancers. TCRdb's table, derived via immunoSEQ multiplex PCR, lists solely in-frame clones and lacks some. Here the sample spans some 42,000 clones, 87% being singletons. The sample in question was CD4+ or CD8+ T cells sorted from blood, obtained in a trial of the OX40 agonist ivuxolimab. The receptors shown here come from an adult with an advanced solid tumor such as melanoma, head and neck, liver or kidney cancer.

This clone occurred once. The gene calls are TRBV19 and TRBJ1-4; unclear D gene. Per the germline V gene, CDR1 is LNHDA and CDR2 is SQIVND (reference sequence). V was clipped by 3 bases and J by 0 bases, with 8 bases between them. This CDR3 spans 15 amino acids. The DNA of the CDR3 is TGTGCCAGTAGTATTCGGGCAACAACTAATGAAAAACTGTTTTTT. Translation: CASSIRATTNEKLFF.

The CDR3 coding sequence is TGTGCCAGCAGCACGGACCACACAGATACGCAGTATTTT. Its translation is CASSTDHTDTQYF. The rearrangement joins TRBV7-3 to TRBJ2-3, with no clear D. Germline V gene sequence: CDR1 SGHTA, CDR2 FQGTGA. Deletions cut 5 bases from V and 2 bases from J, with 8 bases between. There are 13 residues in the CDR3.

The rearrangement joins TRBV7-3 to TRBJ1-1; 9 nucleotides line up with TRBD1. With V trimmed by 5 bases and J by 4 bases, 2 bases remained unmatched. From germline, CDR1 is SGHTA and CDR2 FQGTGA. CDR3 length: 13 residues. The CDR3 loop is CASSLDRGTEAFF. DNA of the CDR3: TGTGCCAGCAGCCTGGACAGGGGCACTGAAGCTTTCTTT.

The chain links TRBV2 to TRBJ2-7; D is ambiguous. The CDR3 length is 15 residues. Germline V lookup: CDR1 SNHLY, CDR2 FYNNEI. V gave up 7 bases and J gave up 2 bases, with 18 bases separating them. As DNA, the CDR3 is TGTGCCAGCACCTCCACAGCTGCTTCAACCTACGAGCAGTACTTC. Its protein is CASTSTAASTYEQYF.

A single count supports this clone. This rearrangement joins TRBV18 to TRBJ1-3; the match to TRBD1 covers 10 bases. V lost 4 bases and J lost 2; bases outside the gene matches: 5. Per germline, CDR1 KGHSH and CDR2 LQKENI. CDR3 length: 16 residues. DNA of the CDR3: TGTGCCAGCTCACGAACCGGGACAGGGGCTGGAAACACCATATATTTT. Residues: CASSRTGTGAGNTIYF.

The V call is TRBV2, the J call TRBJ2-3, with D possibly TRBD1 on 5 matching bases. The V and J ends lost 3 bases and 5 bases respectively, with 12 bases between them. Germline CDR1 SNHLY, CDR2 FYNNEI. The CDR3 sequence is 14 residues long. The CDR3 loop reads CASSDRTQGDTQYF. The CDR3 DNA sequence: TGTGCCAGCAGTGACAGGACCCAGGGAGATACGCAGTATTTT.

The V and J genes are TRBV12-1 and TRBJ2-6; the table calls TRBD1, which could not be checked here. TRBV12-1 is flagged as a pseudogene. CDR3 size: 16 residues. CDR3: CASSSVGQSRANVLTF. CDR3 DNA sequence: TGTGCCAGCAGCTCGGTAGGACAAAGTCGGGCCAACGTCCTGACTTTC.

This sequence joins TRBV19 and TRBJ2-3, with 16 bases identical to TRBD2. CDR1 LNHDA and CDR2 SQIVND come from the germline V gene (reference sequence). CDR3 length equals 18 residues. J lost 6 bases, V lost 6 bases, and 12 bases had no gene match. The CDR3 DNA reads as TGTGCCAGTAGGGGATCGCCGGGACTAGCGGGAGGGTCTGATACGCAGTATTTT. Translating it yields CASRGSPGLAGGSDTQYF.

This clone was recorded once. This sequence joins TRBV18 and TRBJ2-3; 8 bases line up with TRBD2. Germline V gene lookup returns CDR1 KGHSH and CDR2 LQKENI. This CDR3 is built from 17 residues. With 1 base clipped from V and 4 bases from J, the junction kept 10 bases outside the gene matches. The CDR3 protein is CASSPLGRGAVPDTQYF. As DNA, the CDR3 is TGTGCCAGCTCACCACTGGGGCGGGGGGCCGTTCCAGATACGCAGTATTTT.

The rearrangement joins TRBV6-6 to TRBJ2-7; TRBD1 is a possible D gene (6 bases). CDR1 is MNHNY and CDR2 is SVGAGI in the germline V gene (reference sequence). The germline V and J ends were trimmed by 0 bases and 4 bases, with 13 bases remaining between them. The CDR3 length is 15 residues. The CDR3 here is CASSYSLVGAYEQYF. DNA for the CDR3: TGTGCCAGCAGTTACTCCCTCGTGGGGGCTTACGAGCAGTACTTC.

This clone was observed once. The same CDR3 can be traced to other DNA sequences in this sample. V and J are TRBV6-5 and TRBJ1-3; D is unresolved. Germline assignment: CDR1 MNHEY and CDR2 SVGAGI. The CDR3 sequence is 16 residues long. V was shortened by 0 bases and J by 0 bases, with 9 bases between the two germline ends. CDR3 bases: TGTGCCAGCAGTTACTCGAGTAGGTCCTCTGGAAACACCATATATTTT. Amino acids: CASSYSSRSSGNTIYF.

This sequence joins TRBV7-9 and TRBJ1-1; D is perhaps TRBD1 (5 bases). CDR1 is SEHNR, CDR2 FQNEAQ, per germline (reference sequence). With 0 bases removed from V and 11 bases from J, the gap between germline ends came to 10 bases. This CDR3 has 12 residues. The DNA of the CDR3 is TGTGCCAGCAGCTTAGCGGGAGGGGAGGCTTTCTTT. It is translated as CASSLAGGEAFF.

The chain combines TRBV28 with TRBJ2-1; a weak D match, TRBD2 (5 bases). From germline, CDR1 is MDHEN and CDR2 SYDVKM. V was clipped by 4 bases and J by 7 bases, with 11 bases between them. CDR3 length: 13 residues. CDR3 sequence reads: CASSSLLVNEQFF. As DNA, the CDR3 is TGTGCCAGCAGTTCATTACTAGTAAATGAGCAGTTCTTC.

A word on this clone: Other DNA sequences in the same sample also yield this CDR3. This sequence joins TRBV5-1 and TRBJ1-1, with 7 bases identical to TRBD1. The CDR3 is 14 residues long. V lost 2 bases to trimming and J lost 0 bases; unmatched junction nucleotides: 1. Germline values: CDR1 SGHRS, CDR2 YFSETQ. The CDR3 sequence: CASSFGTVNTEAFF. In DNA form, the CDR3 reads TGCGCCAGCAGCTTCGGGACAGTGAACACTGAAGCTTTCTTT.

The CDR3, as DNA: TGTGCCAGCAGCTTAAGGCTAGCGGGGGTCCGTGGCACAGATACGCAGTATTTT. It codes for CASSLRLAGVRGTDTQYF. V and J are TRBV7-8 and TRBJ2-3; 10 bases map to TRBD2. The V gene's germline CDR1 is SGHVS and CDR2 FQNEAQ. Trimming removed 2 bases from V and 1 base from J; junction bases left unmatched: 9. The CDR3 is 18 residues long. Using reference TRBV7-8 and TRBJ2-3 for the parts outside the CDR3, the full variable domain is GAGVSQSPRYKVAKRGQDVALRCDPISGHVSLFWYQQALGQGPEFLTYFQNEAQLDKSGLPSDRFFAERPEGSVSTLKIQRTQQEDSAVYLCASSLRLAGVRGTDTQYFGPGTRLTVL.

This clone was recorded once. The chain uses TRBV6-1 and TRBJ1-3; D not certain. This CDR3 has 14 residues. V lost 10 bases and J 0 bases, leaving 13 bases between the germline ends. Germline CDR1 and CDR2: MNHNS and SASEGT. CDR3: CATKVLTSGNTIYF. DNA of the CDR3: TGTGCCACCAAGGTCCTGACCTCTGGAAACACCATATATTTT.

The chain combines TRBV28 with TRBJ1-3; D not resolved. V gave up 3 bases and J gave up 3 bases, with 9 bases separating them. Germline V CDR1 and CDR2: MDHEN, SYDVKM. This CDR3 region has 14 residues. As DNA, the CDR3 is TGTGCCAGCAGTTTGAGCGAGGTTGGAAACACCATATATTTT. Its protein is CASSLSEVGNTIYF. Using reference TRBV28 and TRBJ1-3 for the parts outside the CDR3, the full variable domain is DVKVTQSSRYLVKRTGEKVFLECVQDMDHENMFWYRQDPGLGLRLIYFSYDVKMKEKGDIPEGYSVSREKKERFSLILESASTNQTSMYLCASSLSEVGNTIYFGEGSWLTVV.

V gene TRBV4-2 combines with J gene TRBJ1-1; D is uncertain. With 0 bases removed from V and 4 bases from J, the gap between germline ends came to 9 bases. The CDR3 consists of 14 residues. The germline V gene encodes CDR1 LGHNA and CDR2 YNFKEQ. CDR3 DNA: TGTGCCAGCAGCCAAGACTTGGGATTCACTGAAGCTTTCTTT. As protein: CASSQDLGFTEAFF.

The V call is TRBV5-1, the J call TRBJ1-1, with 9 nucleotides matching TRBD1. The CDR3 consists of 16 residues. The V gene's germline CDR1 is SGHRS and CDR2 YFSETQ. V dropped 4 bases and J dropped 2; count of bases not matched to a gene: 9. The CDR3 DNA is TGCGCCAGCAGCCGTACCGGGACAGGGTTAAACACTGAAGCTTTCTTT. It codes for CASSRTGTGLNTEAFF.

The sample holds one count of this clone. The chain joins TRBV7-3 to TRBJ1-3, with D unclear. V lost 5 bases, J lost 15 bases, and 20 bases lay in between. Germline V lookup: CDR1 SGHTA, CDR2 FQGTGA. The CDR3 has 13 amino acids. The CDR3 loop reads CASSQGSETPRYF. For the CDR3, the DNA is TGTGCCAGCAGCCAAGGGTCCGAGACACCGAGATATTTT. Full variable domain (rest looked up from reference TRBV7-3 and TRBJ1-3): GAGVSQTPSNKVTEKGKYVELRCDPISGHTALYWYRQSLGQGPEFLIYFQGTGAADDSGLPNDRFFAVRPEGSVSTLKIQRTERGDSAVYLCASSQGSETPRYFGEGSWLTVV.